This entry lists 23 T cell receptor beta chains sequenced from one sample in a study of blood T cells in healthy people across ages. The use of a sample-barcoded 5' primer and a J-beta primer mix characterized a second PCR of roughly 6 to 12 cycles. MiXCR, run by TCRdb on the 5' RACE reads, gives a single entry per CDR3 protein. The repertoire holds approximately 1.5 million distinct CDR3 sequences, about 42% seen once, with 4% in the top ten. The specimen was blood. The source is a woman aged 18 to 35 in good health.

With respect to this clonotype: A clone one base away is much larger, so this may be a read error. The V and J genes are TRBV4-1 and TRBJ2-5; D is unclear. V was pared by 1 base and J by 11 bases, with 20 bases between. CDR1 MGHRA and CDR2 YSYEKL come from the germline V gene. The CDR3 runs to 15 residues. The CDR3 is CASSQVPSRNNEQYF. The CDR3 DNA is TGCGCCAGCAGCCAAGTTCCCTCTAGAAACAATGAGCAGTACTTC.

This clonotype was counted at least ten times. This chain links TRBV12-3 or TRBV12-4 with TRBJ2-1; no reliable D call. This CDR3 contains 12 residues. V lost 5 bases, J lost 11 bases, and 13 bases lay in between. CDR3 DNA sequence: TGTGCCAGCAGTCCCCTATCCTTGAAGCAGTTCTTC. This sequence encodes CASSPLSLKQFF.

Remarks on this clonotype: A read error may produce the germline difference seen at one junction end. The chain has TRBV4-3 and TRBJ1-2, with a possible D match to TRBD1 (5 bases). The CDR3 is 13 amino acids. The V gene's germline CDR1 is LGHNA and CDR2 YSLEER. The DNA for the CDR3 is TGCGCCAGCAGCCAAGAGGCAGGACATGGCCACACCTTC. This translates into CASSQEAGHGHTF.

This clonotype was seen repeatedly, ten times or more. The chain recombines TRBV30 with TRBJ1-2; D gene uncertain. The germline gives CDR1 GTSNPN, CDR2 SVGIG (reference sequence). Deletions cut 0 bases from V and 8 bases from J, with 7 bases between. The CDR3 covers 11 residues. Here the CDR3 reads CAWSVLAGYTF. The DNA for the CDR3 is TGTGCCTGGAGTGTACTGGCAGGCTACACCTTC.

V gene TRBV4-2 combines with J gene TRBJ1-1, with D possibly TRBD1 on 6 matching bases. Germline V gives CDR1 LGHNA, CDR2 YNFKEQ. The CDR3 spans 11 residues. The V gene lost 6 bases and the J gene lost 10 bases, with 12 bases spanning the gap. The CDR3 here is CASRTGSRAFF. The CDR3 nucleotides are TGTGCCAGCAGAACAGGGTCGCGAGCTTTCTTT.

This clonotype was seen only a few times. The chain recombines TRBV30 with TRBJ1-1, with unresolved D. The CDR3 spans 15 residues. V gave up 0 bases and J gave up 1 base, with 12 bases separating them. The germline V gene has CDR1 GTSNPN and CDR2 SVGIG (reference sequence). CDR3 in DNA: TGTGCCTGGAGTGTTTTGTCAGGTTGGAACACTGAAGCTTTCTTT. It is translated as CAWSVLSGWNTEAFF.

The CDR3 protein is CSVVPGLGTGSYNEQFF. DNA of the CDR3: TGCAGCGTTGTCCCGGGACTAGGGACGGGCTCCTACAATGAGCAGTTCTTC. The V gene is TRBV29-1, the J gene TRBJ2-1, with 8 bases that match TRBD2. The ends lost 4 bases at V and 0 bases at J; junction bases unmatched: 11. The CDR3 sequence is 17 residues long. Germline V gene sequence: CDR1 SQVTM, CDR2 ANQGSEA.

The chain recombines TRBV19 with TRBJ2-5; D may correspond to TRBD1 or TRBD2 (5 bases each). This CDR3 has 13 residues. Germline values: CDR1 LNHDA, CDR2 SQIVND (reference sequence). Trimming left V 5 bases short and J 4 bases short, with 11 bases between. CDR3 nucleotides: TGTGCCAGTAGTGAGGGGAACGTAGAGACCCAGTACTTC. As protein: CASSEGNVETQYF.

Ten or more counts support this clonotype. CDR3 coding DNA: TGTGCCAGCAGCTTAGGAAACAGCGAAGATACGCAGTATTTT. Translated: CASSLGNSEDTQYF. The chain has TRBV7-2 and TRBJ2-3; unclear D gene. There are 14 residues in the CDR3. Germline CDR1 and CDR2: SGHTA and FQGNSA. Trimming removed 1 base at V and 5 bases at J, with 10 bases between.

This rearrangement joins TRBV10-3 to TRBJ2-1; the match to TRBD2 covers 15 bases. Looked up from germline, CDR1 is ENHRY and CDR2 is SYGVKD. J was trimmed by 9 bases and V by 2 bases; bases with no gene match: 2. This CDR3 has 15 amino acids. The CDR3 DNA reads as TGTGCCATCAGTGAGGGACTAGCGGGGGGGAGTGAGCAGTTCTTC. Translation: CAISEGLAGGSEQFF.

The chain has TRBV29-1 and TRBJ2-1; D unresolved. The V gene lost 3 bases and the J gene lost 2 bases, with 14 bases spanning the gap. The germline CDR1 and CDR2 sequences are SQVTM and ANQGSEA. The CDR3 consists of 15 residues. CDR3 coding DNA: TGCAGCGTTGATGATCGGGCCGGTCCCTACAATGAGCAGTTCTTC. This gives the protein CSVDDRAGPYNEQFF.

This chain uses TRBV24-1 with TRBJ2-1, with D perhaps TRBD1 or TRBD2 (5 bases each). This CDR3 is built from 15 residues. Trimming removed 4 bases at V and 3 bases at J, with 12 bases between. Germline V gene sequence: CDR1 KGHDR, CDR2 SFDVKD. In DNA form, the CDR3 reads TGTGCCACCAGTGACTCCGGGGACGGCTACAATGAGCAGTTCTTC. This sequence encodes CATSDSGDGYNEQFF.

V gene TRBV2 combines with J gene TRBJ2-3; 8 nucleotides match TRBD2. V was pared by 7 bases and J by 3 bases, with 9 bases of the junction left unmatched. CDR1 SNHLY and CDR2 FYNNEI come from the germline V gene. CDR3 length equals 15 residues. The CDR3 reads CASKAVAGRTDTQYF. Written as DNA, the CDR3 is TGTGCCAGCAAAGCAGTAGCGGGAAGGACAGATACGCAGTATTTT.

The V call is TRBV10-3, the J call TRBJ1-1, with D hard to call. CDR3 length: 13 amino acids. Deletions cut 3 bases from V and 1 base from J, with 6 bases between. Per germline, CDR1 ENHRY and CDR2 SYGVKD. The CDR3 loop is CAISEDPNTEAFF. As DNA, the CDR3 is TGTGCCATCAGTGAAGACCCGAACACTGAAGCTTTCTTT.

The chain is built from TRBV7-9 and TRBJ1-3; D unresolved. The CDR3 runs 16 residues. Germline CDR1 reads SEHNR; CDR2 reads FQNEAQ (reference sequence). Trimming shortened V by 5 bases and J by 0 bases, and 14 bases separated the two germline ends. This CDR3 is CASSPLDRVSGNTIYF. The CDR3 DNA sequence: TGTGCCAGCAGCCCTCTGGATAGGGTCTCTGGAAACACCATATATTTT.

A word on this clonotype: A read error is likely, as this CDR3 ends without the conserved phenylalanine or tryptophan. The chain links TRBV20-1 to TRBJ2-5, with D tentatively TRBD1 (5 bases). This CDR3 is built from 18 residues. Deletions cut 0 bases from V and 5 bases from J, with 25 bases between. Germline V gene sequence: CDR1 DFQATT, CDR2 SNEGSKA (reference sequence). The CDR3 DNA is TGCAGTGCTAGAGATCCCCTAATGGCAGGGTCTCCGTCGGAGACCCAGTACCTC. It codes for CSARDPLMAGSPSETQYL.

This chain links TRBV7-2 with TRBJ2-4; tentatively, D is TRBD2 (5 bases). CDR1 and CDR2 (germline): SGHTA, FQGNSA. V shed 4 bases and J shed 13 bases, with 23 bases lying between them. There are 15 residues in the CDR3. DNA for the CDR3: TGTGCCAGCAGCTCGTACGCGCCGGGATTAGATGAGCAGTACTTC. Translation: CASSSYAPGLDEQYF.

This clonotype was seen more than once but under ten times. V usage is TRBV6-5 and J usage is TRBJ1-6; TRBD1 is a possible D gene (5 bases). Germline V gene lookup returns CDR1 MNHEY and CDR2 SVGAGI. The CDR3 has 14 residues. V shed 6 bases and J shed 8 bases, with 14 bases lying between them. As DNA, the CDR3 is TGTGCCAGCAGCACCGGGACGGCCTATTCACCCCTCCACTTT. Translation: CASSTGTAYSPLHF.

Points on this clonotype: Relative to the germline gene, one junction end is altered; a read error may explain this. The V gene is TRBV7-2, the J gene TRBJ2-3, with D perhaps given as TRBD1 or TRBD2 (6 bases each). The CDR3 covers 14 residues. Germline V gene data show CDR1 as SGHTA and CDR2 as FQGNSA. The CDR3 region has the DNA TGTGCCAGCAGCATCTTCGGGGGCACAGAGACGCAGTATTTT. It codes for CASSIFGGTETQYF.

The gene calls are TRBV4-3 and TRBJ1-5; D remains unclear. V was cut by 0 bases and J by 7 bases, with 10 bases left in between. CDR3 length: 14 amino acids. Germline CDR1 is LGHNA and CDR2 is YSLEER. The CDR3 DNA reads as TGCGCCAGCAGCCAAGACCCCCGGCAACAGCCCCAGCATTTT. Translating gives CASSQDPRQQPQHF.

The chain is built from TRBV13 and TRBJ2-5, with TRBD2 matching over 9 bases. The junction had 4 bases not matched to a gene; V was cut back by 3 bases and J by 2 bases. CDR1 and CDR2 (germline): PRHDT, FYEKMQ (reference sequence). This CDR3 is built from 15 residues. The CDR3 region has the DNA TGTGCCAGCAGCTTGAAGACTAGCGGACAAGAGACCCAGTACTTC. Its protein product is CASSLKTSGQETQYF.

The chain combines TRBV7-3 with TRBJ2-7; TRBD2 agrees at 7 bases. CDR3 size: 15 residues. After removal of 4 bases from V and 1 base from J, the junction contained 7 bases not matched to a gene. Germline V gene data show CDR1 as SGHTA and CDR2 as FQGTGA. The CDR3 loop reads CASSSLGGGSYEQYF. CDR3 bases: TGTGCCAGCAGCTCCCTTGGCGGGGGATCCTACGAGCAGTACTTC.

The genes are TRBV11-2 and TRBJ1-6; 10 nucleotides line up with TRBD1. Per germline, CDR1 SGHAT and CDR2 FQNNGV. This CDR3 region has 16 residues. Trimming took 7 bases from V and 9 from J; bases not matched to a gene: 12. This CDR3 reads CASTEWGRTGGSPLHF. The CDR3 nucleotides read TGTGCCAGCACCGAGTGGGGAAGGACAGGGGGTTCACCCCTCCACTTT.